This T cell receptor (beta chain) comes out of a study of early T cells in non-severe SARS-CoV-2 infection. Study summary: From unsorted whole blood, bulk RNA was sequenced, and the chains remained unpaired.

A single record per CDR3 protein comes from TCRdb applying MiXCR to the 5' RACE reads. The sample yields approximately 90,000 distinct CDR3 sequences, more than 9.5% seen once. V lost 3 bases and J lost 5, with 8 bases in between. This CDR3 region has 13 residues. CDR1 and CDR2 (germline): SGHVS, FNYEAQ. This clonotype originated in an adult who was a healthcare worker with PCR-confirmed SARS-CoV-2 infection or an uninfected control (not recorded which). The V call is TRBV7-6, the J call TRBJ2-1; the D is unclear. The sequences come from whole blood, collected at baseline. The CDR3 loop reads CASSFLVNNEQFF. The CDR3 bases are TGTGCCAGCAGCTTTCTCGTAAACAATGAGCAGTTCTTC.